What follows are 25 T cell receptor beta chains derived from one specimen sequenced in a study of post-analysis software for immune sequencing data. Whole-study findings and limits: Among 4 or 5 TRBV segments more frequent in patients than controls were TRBV5-6, TRBV5-1 and TRBV20-1.

Researchers reported that TCR beta cDNA libraries carried unique molecular identifiers. From the PCR reads, TCRdb called clonotypes with MiXCR, one entry per CDR3 protein. The sample lists hundreds of thousands of distinct CDR3 sequences; roughly 30% were seen once. These receptors' antigens are unknown. Sequences were obtained from blood. These TCRs come from a girl between 5 and 17 years old with multiple sclerosis.

V is TRBV11-2 and J is TRBJ1-2, with 10 bases identical to TRBD1. CDR3 size: 15 residues. Unmatched junction bases numbered 10, after V lost 5 bases and J lost 7 bases. The germline V gene has CDR1 SGHAT and CDR2 FQNNGV. The CDR3 region has the DNA TGTGCCAGCAGCCCCCAGACAGGGGGCAGGTTTGGCTACACCTTC. Residues: CASSPQTGGRFGYTF.

Comment on this clonotype: Its ends do not fully match the called genes, so a read error is possible. CDR3 loop: CASSFGWAADMQYF. As DNA, the CDR3 is TGTGCCAGCAGCTTTGGCTGGGCTGCAGATATGCAGTATTTT. The rearrangement joins TRBV7-2 to TRBJ2-3, with D uncertain. CDR1 is SGHTA, CDR2 FQGNSA, per germline. The CDR3 contains 14 residues.

The V gene is TRBV10-3, the J gene TRBJ1-1; TRBD1 matches at 7 bases. This CDR3 region has 13 residues. V trimming: 7 bases; J trimming: 6 bases; junction bases outside the gene matches: 8. The germline V gene has CDR1 ENHRY and CDR2 SYGVKD. The CDR3, as DNA: TGTGCCATCAAAAACTCTACAGGGGCTGAAGCTTTCTTT. Protein: CAIKNSTGAEAFF.

In this sample, this clonotype turned up a few times. The chain couples TRBV27 to TRBJ1-2, with a possible D match to TRBD1 (6 bases). CDR3 length: 14 amino acids. Deletions cut 5 bases from V and 1 base from J, with 11 bases between. From germline, CDR1 is MNHEY and CDR2 SMNVEV (reference sequence). CDR3: CASSARTVNYGYTF. CDR3 coding DNA: TGTGCCAGCAGTGCAAGGACAGTTAACTATGGCTACACCTTC.

This chain connects TRBV7-9 to TRBJ2-5; D remains ambiguous. Germline assignment: CDR1 SEHNR and CDR2 FQNEAQ (reference sequence). The ends were cut back, 3 bases at V and 7 bases at J, with 15 bases in the middle. The CDR3 covers 14 residues. In DNA form, the CDR3 reads TGTGCCAGCAGCTTGTTTATGGGCCTGGGGACCCAGTACTTC. Translating gives CASSLFMGLGTQYF. The whole variable domain, remainder taken from reference TRBV7-9 and TRBJ2-5, is DTGVSQNPRHKITKRGQNVTFRCDPISEHNRLYWYRQTLGQGPEFLTYFQNEAQLEKSRLLSDRFSAERPKGSFSTLEIQRTEQGDSAMYLCASSLFMGLGTQYFGPGTRLLVL.

This clonotype has only a few counts. The genes are TRBV6-2 or TRBV6-3 and TRBJ2-3, with no clear D. This CDR3 contains 13 residues. V was clipped by 4 bases and J by 5 bases, with 10 bases between them. Germline values: CDR1 MNHEY, CDR2 SVGEGT. CDR3 DNA: TGTGCCAGCAGTTCCTACACCCAAGATACGCAGTATTTT. Translated, it gives CASSSYTQDTQYF.

This clonotype appeared a few times. CDR3 sequence reads: CASSWGGPATQYF. In DNA form, the CDR3 reads TGTGCCAGCAGCTGGGGGGGACCAGCGACGCAGTACTTC. J is TRBJ2-5 and V is TRBV7-2; the match to TRBD2 covers 7 bases. CDR3 size: 13 residues. Germline V gene sequence: CDR1 SGHTA, CDR2 FQGNSA. V dropped 4 bases and J dropped 11; count of bases not matched to a gene: 10.

This clonotype was observed a handful of times. The chain recombines TRBV10-3 with TRBJ2-5; 7 bases agree with TRBD2. The CDR3 length is 16 residues. Per germline, CDR1 ENHRY and CDR2 SYGVKD. V lost 3 bases, J lost 5 bases, and 12 bases stayed unmatched. In nucleotides, the CDR3 is TGTGCCATCAGTGAACCGCTAGCGGCTGCGGGGGAGACCCAGTACTTC. It is translated as CAISEPLAAAGETQYF.

Only a few counts were recorded for this clonotype. The CDR3 region has the DNA TGCGCCAGCACTCGCGGCGGGGTAAGCACAGATACGCAGTATTTT. Protein sequence: CASTRGGVSTDTQYF. V and J are TRBV4-1 and TRBJ2-3, with D perhaps TRBD2 (6 bases). The CDR3 totals 15 residues. From germline, CDR1 is MGHRA and CDR2 YSYEKL. V was trimmed by 7 bases and J by 0 bases, leaving 14 bases between them.

CDR3 loop: CASSHETAGVAYNEQFF. CDR3 nucleotides: TGTGCCAGCAGCCACGAGACTGCAGGGGTTGCCTACAATGAGCAGTTCTTC. This chain links TRBV3-1 with TRBJ2-1; possible D gene TRBD1, 6 bases. This CDR3 has 17 amino acids. Germline CDR1 reads LGHDT; CDR2 reads YNNKEL (reference sequence). V dropped 3 bases and J dropped 2 bases, with 17 bases sitting between them.

This clonotype was counted between two and nine times. V gene TRBV27 combines with J gene TRBJ2-1, with D hard to call. V lost 2 bases, J lost 0 bases, and 11 bases lay in between. The germline V gene has CDR1 MNHEY and CDR2 SMNVEV (reference sequence). There are 16 residues in the CDR3. The CDR3 sequence: CASSLRRHRSYNEQFF. The CDR3 nucleotides read TGTGCCAGCAGTTTACGGCGGCACCGCTCCTACAATGAGCAGTTCTTC.

This clonotype was picked up a small number of times. The chain links TRBV7-2 to TRBJ2-7; D might be TRBD2 (6 bases). Germline V gene lookup returns CDR1 SGHTA and CDR2 FQGNSA. Trimming removed 0 bases at V and 9 bases at J, with 9 bases between. This CDR3 region has 12 residues. In DNA form, the CDR3 reads TGTGCCAGCAGCTTAGCGGAGGGTAGGCAGTACTTC. Amino acids: CASSLAEGRQYF.

In its sample, this clonotype was seen a few times. The chain combines TRBV5-5 with TRBJ2-7; perhaps D is TRBD1 or TRBD2 (6 bases each). The J call may be wrong; the DNA end is better matched by TRBJ2-5. CDR1 SGHKS and CDR2 YYEKEE come from the germline V gene (reference sequence). The CDR3 totals 13 residues. The CDR3 sequence: CASSFQGRETQYF. Here the CDR3 DNA reads TGTGCCAGCAGCTTTCAGGGGAGGGAGACCCAGTACTTC.

The chain carries TRBV5-6 and TRBJ2-1; D gene unclear. The CDR3 sequence is 15 residues long. The germline gives CDR1 SGHDT, CDR2 YYEEEE. The V end lost 4 bases, the J end lost 0 bases, and 11 bases lay between the germline ends. The CDR3 sequence is CASSRATISYNEQFF. For the CDR3, the DNA is TGTGCCAGCAGCCGGGCCACGATCTCCTACAATGAGCAGTTCTTC.

Many counts were recorded for this clonotype. V usage is TRBV27 and J usage is TRBJ2-5; no definite D call. CDR1 and CDR2 from the germline V gene are MNHEY and SMNVEV (reference sequence). This CDR3 contains 12 residues. The V end lost 0 bases, the J end lost 5 bases, and 4 bases lay between the germline ends. The CDR3 coding sequence is TGTGCCAGCAGTTTATCAGGCGAGACCCAGTACTTC. It is translated as CASSLSGETQYF.

The chain joins TRBV5-4 to TRBJ1-2, with 7 bases lining up with TRBD1. Germline CDR1 SGHNT, CDR2 YYREEE (reference sequence). This CDR3 region has 14 residues. With 3 bases clipped from V and 4 bases from J, the junction kept 6 bases outside the gene matches. In nucleotides, the CDR3 is TGTGCCAGCAGCTCGGGGGACAGAACCTATGGCTACACCTTC. Translated: CASSSGDRTYGYTF.

The chain has TRBV4-1 and TRBJ2-1, with 7 bases that match TRBD1. V trimming: 4 bases; J trimming: 3 bases; junction bases outside the gene matches: 3. The length of the CDR3 is 14 residues. Germline CDR1 and CDR2: MGHRA and YSYEKL. The CDR3: CASSPQGDYNEQFF. The DNA of the CDR3 is TGCGCCAGCAGCCCCCAGGGGGACTACAATGAGCAGTTCTTC.

This clonotype was picked up a small number of times. This sequence joins TRBV2 and TRBJ2-5; D is unresolved. The closer fit of TRBJ2-7 to the DNA end suggests the J call may be wrong. The CDR3 length is 12 residues. In germline, CDR1 is SNHLY, CDR2 FYNNEI. CDR3 region: CASSEGSPEQYF. In nucleotides, the CDR3 is TGTGCCAGCAGTGAGGGGTCCCCCGAGCAGTACTTC.

The rearrangement links TRBV5-6 to TRBJ2-1; no firm D call. Trimming left V 1 base short and J 7 bases short, with 9 bases between. CDR1 SGHDT and CDR2 YYEEEE come from the germline V gene. The CDR3 is made up of 13 amino acids. CDR3 in DNA: TGTGCCAGCAGCTTGAGTTGGGCGAATGAGCAGTTCTTC. This encodes CASSLSWANEQFF.

In regard to this clonotype: A much larger clone differs by one base, so this may be a read error. The chain uses TRBV29-1 and TRBJ2-1; D not resolved. Germline V gives CDR1 SQVTM, CDR2 ANQGSEA. This CDR3 region has 12 residues. The ends were cut back, 6 bases at V and 9 bases at J, with 15 bases in the middle. The CDR3 DNA follows: TGCAGCGTATCGGCAGGTTGGGGTGAGCAGTTCTTC. This encodes CSVSAGWGEQFF.

The chain has TRBV7-2 and TRBJ2-1; D is possibly TRBD1 (5 bases). Germline-derived CDR1 and CDR2 are SGHTA and FQGNSA. This CDR3 is 13 amino acids long. V was trimmed by 6 bases and J by 9 bases, leaving 15 bases between them. The CDR3 reads CASSDPGRGEQFF. The CDR3 DNA reads as TGTGCCAGCAGTGATCCCGGAAGGGGTGAGCAGTTCTTC.

V is TRBV9 and J is TRBJ1-5, with 7 bases fitting TRBD1. The CDR3 runs to 15 residues. J lost 3 bases, V lost 4 bases, and 7 bases had no gene match. CDR1 and CDR2 (germline): SGDLS, YYNGEE. The DNA of the CDR3 is TGTGCCAGCAGCTCCGGGGGACAGTTCAATCAGCCCCAGCATTTT. It specifies CASSSGGQFNQPQHF. The variable domain in full, with the rest retrieved from reference TRBV9 and TRBJ1-5, is DSGVTQTPKHLITATGQRVTLRCSPRSGDLSVYWYQQSLDQGLQFLIQYYNGEERAKGNILERFSAQQFPDLHSELNLSSLELGDSALYFCASSSGGQFNQPQHFGDGTRLSIL.

The J gene is TRBJ1-5, the V gene TRBV2; D might be TRBD1 (5 bases). Germline V gene sequence: CDR1 SNHLY, CDR2 FYNNEI. Trimming removed 6 bases from V and 7 bases from J, with 13 bases in between. This CDR3 spans 13 amino acids. This CDR3 reads CASRSAGTQPQHF. The CDR3 DNA sequence: TGTGCCAGCAGGTCGGCAGGGACGCAGCCCCAGCATTTT.

This chain joins TRBV27 and TRBJ2-1, with a possible D match to TRBD1 (6 bases). Germline CDR1 reads MNHEY; CDR2 reads SMNVEV (reference sequence). Trimming removed 4 bases at V and 6 bases at J, with 13 bases between. The CDR3 sequence is 14 residues long. CDR3 region: CASSYTGQVNEQFF. CDR3 in DNA: TGTGCCAGCAGTTACACGGGACAAGTCAATGAGCAGTTCTTC.

A few counts support this clonotype. The rearrangement uses TRBV20-1 and TRBJ2-5; possibly TRBD2 for D (5 bases). With 1 base removed from V and 0 bases from J, the gap between germline ends came to 12 bases. The CDR3 is made up of 15 amino acids. CDR1 DFQATT and CDR2 SNEGSKA come from the germline V gene (reference sequence). CDR3: CSARAAIANQETQYF. As DNA, the CDR3 is TGCAGTGCTAGAGCCGCCATAGCGAACCAAGAGACCCAGTACTTC.